Reported below is one TCR beta chain. Its antigen is not known. Since a much larger clone is just one base distant, this may be a read error. The sample originates from a study of regulatory T cells in long-lasting Graves disease. Findings of the study overall: The researchers studied only peripheral blood, not thyroid tissue.

Germline CDR1 SGHRS, CDR2 YFSETQ. V lost 0 bases to trimming and J lost 5 bases, with 13 bases between them. This CDR3 comprises 15 residues. The time point here: newly diagnosed GD, antithyroid drugs for less than 3 months. The TCR library was made from RNA extracted from PBMCs. Through Arm-PCR of CDR3 regions and iRepertoire HTBI primers, TCR beta libraries were built. As handled by the study authors: Identified segments across samples numbered some 62 TRBV and over 13 TRBJ. TCRdb used MiXCR to reprocess the multiplex PCR reads, holding one entry per CDR3 protein. The V and J calls and clone size are TCRdb's, not the authors'. The sample consists of around 460,000 distinct CDR3 sequences, 13% to 15% of them appearing once. The sample also formed part of further work on T cells in Graves' hyperthyroidism and ophthalmopathy. According to that study: The HTBI primer set drove a first-round RT-PCR of the TCR CDR3. In the analysis, a 13 V-J model separated ophthalmopathy from stable hyperthyroidism.

V is TRBV5-1 and J is TRBJ2-3; the D gene is possibly TRBD2 (7 bases). The TCR sequence derives from a woman aged 45-65 years with Graves disease. This material consisted of peripheral blood mononuclear cells (PBMCs), taken at new diagnosis, from a patient treated with antithyroid drugs. CDR3 in amino acids: CASSLAGGWGDTQYF. CDR3 nucleotide sequence: TGCGCCAGCAGCTTGGCGGGGGGCTGGGGAGATACGCAGTATTTT.